The 29 T cell receptor beta chains given below trace back to one sample, sequenced in a study of T-cell memory formation after mild COVID-19. Each CDR3 protein is one row after TCRdb ran MiXCR on the 5' RACE reads. The sample lists some 190,000 distinct CDR3 sequences, around 19% occurring once. Input material: PBMCs or a T cell subset sorted from them (not recorded which). Receptor source: an adult woman who had mild COVID-19 (a few samples of this study predate the infection). Cell type and time point are not known.

The V and J genes are TRBV7-2 and TRBJ2-2; D gene ambiguous. The V and J ends lost 2 bases and 4 bases respectively, with 11 bases between them. This CDR3 spans 15 amino acids. In germline, CDR1 is SGHTA, CDR2 FQGNSA. CDR3 loop: CASSLSLRSTGELFF. CDR3 in DNA: TGTGCCAGCAGCTTAAGTCTGCGTAGCACCGGGGAGCTGTTTTTT.

V and J are TRBV6-5 and TRBJ2-2; D may be TRBD2 (6 bases). The germline CDR1 and CDR2 sequences are MNHEY and SVGAGI. Trimming removed 2 bases at V and 5 bases at J, with 18 bases between. The CDR3 has 17 residues. The CDR3 sequence is CASSYDRRLRGTGELFF. For the CDR3, the DNA is TGTGCCAGCAGTTACGACCGCAGGCTGCGGGGAACCGGGGAGCTGTTTTTT.

The rearrangement uses TRBV5-6 and TRBJ1-1; unclear D gene. V was shortened by 0 bases and J by 0 bases, with 3 bases between the two germline ends. There are 13 residues in the CDR3. Germline V gene lookup returns CDR1 SGHDT and CDR2 YYEEEE. The CDR3 DNA reads as TGTGCCAGCAGCTTGGTGATGAACACTGAAGCTTTCTTT. Translation gives CASSLVMNTEAFF.

This clonotype has only a few counts. The V call is TRBV7-2, the J call TRBJ2-2, with D uncertain. The V and J ends lost 1 base and 7 bases respectively, with 7 bases between them. This CDR3 contains 13 residues. Looked up from germline, CDR1 is SGHTA and CDR2 is FQGNSA. The CDR3 region has the DNA TGTGCCAGCAGCTTAGAAAGGGACGGGGAGCTGTTTTTT. Translated, it gives CASSLERDGELFF.

The rearrangement joins TRBV29-1 to TRBJ2-1, with D possibly matching TRBD1 (7 bases). This CDR3 is 15 amino acids long. Germline CDR1 SQVTM, CDR2 ANQGSEA. V gave up 3 bases and J gave up 0 bases, with 12 bases separating them. In DNA, the CDR3 is TGCAGCGTTGATTGGCAGGGGGGCTCCTACAATGAGCAGTTCTTC. The encoded protein is CSVDWQGGSYNEQFF.

This clonotype appeared a few times. This chain links TRBV9 with TRBJ2-7; 8 bases map to TRBD1. Germline loops: CDR1 SGDLS, CDR2 YYNGEE. With 0 bases clipped from V and 0 bases from J, the junction kept 2 bases outside the gene matches. CDR3 length: 15 amino acids. The DNA of the CDR3 is TGTGCCAGCAGCGTAGATGGGACAGGCTCCTACGAGCAGTACTTC. Its translation is CASSVDGTGSYEQYF.

This clonotype was seen more than once but under ten times. The J gene is TRBJ1-5, the V gene TRBV18, with D perhaps matching TRBD1 (5 bases). V lost 2 bases and J 11 bases, leaving 13 bases between the germline ends. Germline CDR1 reads KGHSH; CDR2 reads LQKENI. The CDR3 consists of 13 residues. The CDR3 protein is CASSPSKEQAQHF. The DNA of the CDR3 is TGTGCCAGCTCACCATCAAAGGAACAGGCCCAGCATTTT.

CDR3 in amino acids: CASSYSRDTEAFF. The CDR3 nucleotides read TGTGCCAGCAGCTATAGCCGGGACACTGAAGCTTTCTTT. The gene calls are TRBV12-3 or TRBV12-4 and TRBJ1-1; D call uncertain. The CDR3 runs to 13 residues. Between the trimmed V and J ends, which lost 6 bases and 3 bases, there was a span of 11 bases.

There are a few counts of this clonotype. The CDR3 DNA reads as TGCAGTGCTAGGGTGGGGGCTCGGGAGACCCAGTACTTC. Amino acids: CSARVGARETQYF. The chain has TRBV20-1 and TRBJ2-5; D might be TRBD1 (6 bases). V was clipped by 3 bases and J by 5 bases, with 13 bases between them. Germline values: CDR1 DFQATT, CDR2 SNEGSKA (reference sequence). This CDR3 is 13 amino acids long.

The chain combines TRBV5-1 with TRBJ1-6; 9 bases map to TRBD1. In germline, CDR1 is SGHRS, CDR2 YFSETQ. V lost 4 bases, J lost 11 bases, and 10 bases stayed unmatched. This CDR3 is 15 amino acids long. The CDR3 region is CASSMNTDRGPPLHF. The DNA of the CDR3 is TGCGCCAGCAGCATGAATACGGACAGGGGCCCACCCCTCCACTTT.

This clonotype turned up a few times. The rearrangement uses TRBV10-3 and TRBJ2-5; the match to TRBD2 covers 10 bases. The J segment lost 5 bases and the V segment lost 0 bases, leaving 0 bases of the junction unmatched. Looked up from germline, CDR1 is ENHRY and CDR2 is SYGVKD. CDR3 length equals 14 residues. CDR3 DNA sequence: TGTGCCATCAGTGAGTCGACTAGCGGGGAGACCCAGTACTTC. Amino acids: CAISESTSGETQYF.

The gene calls are TRBV9 and TRBJ1-6; D gene ambiguous. The length of the CDR3 is 15 residues. Trimming left V 3 bases short and J 5 bases short, with 12 bases between. Germline CDR1 is SGDLS and CDR2 is YYNGEE. The CDR3 region has the DNA TGTGCCAGCAGCGCAAACGGACTGAATAATTCACCCCTCCACTTT. As protein: CASSANGLNNSPLHF.

This clonotype ranks as medium-sized. The chain recombines TRBV5-1 with TRBJ2-1, with D possibly being TRBD1 (6 bases). The CDR3 runs to 15 residues. Germline CDR1 is SGHRS and CDR2 is YFSETQ. V shed 4 bases and J shed 5 bases, with 16 bases lying between them. CDR3 nucleotide sequence: TGCGCCAGCAGCCCCACCGGGACAAACAACAATGAGCAGTTCTTC. Residues: CASSPTGTNNNEQFF.

This clonotype has more than one count but fewer than ten. This chain uses TRBV7-3 with TRBJ2-2; D is uncertain. CDR1 and CDR2 (germline): SGHTA, FQGTGA. The CDR3 sequence is 12 residues long. V was shortened by 1 base and J by 7 bases, with 4 bases between the two germline ends. This CDR3 reads CASSLNDGELFF. The DNA for the CDR3 is TGTGCCAGCAGCTTAAATGACGGGGAGCTGTTTTTT.

The chain is built from TRBV7-6 and TRBJ1-2; 9 nucleotides match TRBD1. V lost 6 bases and J lost 7; bases outside the gene matches: 12. CDR3 length: 15 amino acids. Germline V gives CDR1 SGHVS, CDR2 FNYEAQ. The CDR3 DNA sequence: TGTGCCAGCAGTCCTTGGGGGACAGGGATCTTTGGCTACACCTTC. Encoded protein: CASSPWGTGIFGYTF.

The gene calls are TRBV5-1 and TRBJ1-1, with a tentative D call TRBD1 (5 bases). V was shortened by 6 bases and J by 5 bases, with 17 bases between the two germline ends. The CDR3 loop spans 14 amino acids. Germline CDR1 and CDR2: SGHRS and YFSETQ. CDR3 amino acids: CASTLGGAGTEAFF. The CDR3 DNA sequence: TGCGCCAGCACCCTGGGAGGGGCAGGGACTGAAGCTTTCTTT.

The chain uses TRBV10-3 and TRBJ2-4; the D is unclear. Trimming shortened V by 9 bases and J by 0 bases, and 12 bases separated the two germline ends. Germline CDR1 and CDR2: ENHRY and SYGVKD. The CDR3 totals 14 residues. The CDR3 sequence: CAIRDDKAKNIQYF. CDR3 coding DNA: TGTGCCATACGCGACGATAAAGCCAAAAACATTCAGTACTTC.

As regards this clonotype: At one of its ends the junction is not consistent with the germline gene, which may arise from a read error. This rearrangement joins TRBV6-5 to TRBJ1-2; 7 bases line up with TRBD1. Germline CDR1 and CDR2: MNHEY and SVGAGI. This CDR3 is 14 amino acids long. CDR3 DNA sequence: TGTGCCAGCAGTACGGACAGGAGGGGCTATAGCTACACCTTC. This translates into CASSTDRRGYSYTF.

The V call is TRBV2, the J call TRBJ1-2, with 9 bases that match TRBD1. The CDR3 is made up of 11 amino acids. The junction had 3 bases not matched to a gene; V was cut back by 4 bases and J by 12 bases. Looked up from germline, CDR1 is SNHLY and CDR2 is FYNNEI. The chain's CDR3 is CASSVGQGHTF. In nucleotides, the CDR3 is TGTGCCAGCAGTGTGGGACAGGGTCACACCTTC. The full variable domain, rest sourced from reference TRBV2 and TRBJ1-2, is EPEVTQTPSHQVTQMGQEVILRCVPISNHLYFYWYRQILGQKVEFLVSFYNNEISEKSEIFDDQFSVERPDGSNFTLKIRSTKLEDSAMYFCASSVGQGHTFGSGTRLTVV.

There are a few counts of this clonotype. The chain recombines TRBV20-1 with TRBJ2-2, with a tentative D call TRBD1 (7 bases). Germline CDR1 DFQATT, CDR2 SNEGSKA (reference sequence). CDR3 length: 15 amino acids. With 5 bases removed from V and 0 bases from J, the gap between germline ends came to 13 bases. In nucleotides, the CDR3 is TGCAGTGCTCGGGCGGGACAGACGAACACCGGGGAGCTGTTTTTT. Translation gives CSARAGQTNTGELFF.

This clonotype was detected a few times. V gene TRBV6-4 combines with J gene TRBJ2-7, with a tentative D call TRBD2 (6 bases). The V gene lost 3 bases and the J gene lost 3 bases, with 12 bases spanning the gap. Germline CDR1 is MRHNA and CDR2 is SNTAGT. The CDR3 has 14 residues. The CDR3 nucleotides read TGTGCCAGCAGTGATAACGGGACTTACTACGAGCAGTACTTC. It yields the protein CASSDNGTYYEQYF.

The table lists this clonotype with a few counts. V and J are TRBV6-1 and TRBJ2-1; D is possibly TRBD1 or TRBD2 (5 bases each). Germline V gives CDR1 MNHNS, CDR2 SASEGT. The CDR3 consists of 15 residues. The V end was cut by 2 bases, the J end by 7 bases, with 15 bases between. DNA for the CDR3: TGTGCCAGCAGTGAATGGGGTGGTGGGGGTAATGAGCAGTTCTTC. Amino acid sequence: CASSEWGGGGNEQFF.

This clonotype was observed a few times. This chain links TRBV18 with TRBJ2-2, with unresolved D. Germline V gene data show CDR1 as KGHSH and CDR2 as LQKENI. This CDR3 is 15 amino acids long. Between the trimmed V and J ends, which lost 2 bases and 0 bases, there was a span of 7 bases. CDR3 amino acids: CASSPGKANTGELFF. The CDR3 DNA reads TGTGCCAGCTCACCAGGGAAGGCGAACACCGGGGAGCTGTTTTTT.

The V and J genes are TRBV2 and TRBJ1-2, with 7 nucleotides matching TRBD1. The V segment lost 5 bases and the J segment 3 bases; nucleotides outside the gene matches: 3. Per germline, CDR1 SNHLY and CDR2 FYNNEI. The CDR3 is 13 amino acids. In DNA form, the CDR3 reads TGTGCCAGCAGTAAAGACAGGGACTATGGCTACACCTTC. Its protein product is CASSKDRDYGYTF.

As DNA, the CDR3 is TGTGCCAGCAGCCCTGGGACTAGCGGGAGAAGGCAAGAGACCCAGTACTTC. Translating it yields CASSPGTSGRRQETQYF. The chain recombines TRBV21-1 with TRBJ2-5; the table's D call TRBD2 went unverified against the DNA. TRBV21-1 is designated a pseudogene. The CDR3 contains 17 residues.

This clonotype was observed at least ten times. This chain joins TRBV18 and TRBJ2-5, with unresolved D. The CDR3 contains 12 residues. V gave up 0 bases and J gave up 7 bases, with 6 bases separating them. Per germline, CDR1 KGHSH and CDR2 LQKENI. CDR3 coding DNA: TGTGCCAGCTCACCACCTACCGGGACCCAGTACTTC. Its protein product is CASSPPTGTQYF.

V is TRBV20-1 and J is TRBJ2-7, with D perhaps TRBD1 (6 bases). The CDR3 has 15 residues. The germline V gene has CDR1 DFQATT and CDR2 SNEGSKA (reference sequence). V dropped 1 base and J dropped 1 base, with 14 bases sitting between them. The CDR3 sequence: CSARGAAGVSYEQYF. CDR3 coding DNA: TGCAGTGCTAGAGGCGCGGCAGGGGTTTCCTACGAGCAGTACTTC.

This clonotype was seen at least ten times. The chain is built from TRBV7-7 and TRBJ2-1; D is perhaps TRBD1 (6 bases). This CDR3 comprises 15 residues. The germline gives CDR1 SSHAT, CDR2 FNYEAQ (reference sequence). Trimming removed 1 base at V and 7 bases at J, with 14 bases between. CDR3 protein: CASSLVWAGANEQFF. As DNA, the CDR3 is TGTGCCAGCAGCTTAGTGTGGGCAGGGGCAAATGAGCAGTTCTTC.

CDR3 region: CASSSSNTGELFF. CDR3 bases: TGTGCCAGCAGCTCCTCAAACACCGGGGAGCTGTTTTTT. The chain is built from TRBV7-3 and TRBJ2-2; D gene ambiguous. The CDR3 totals 13 residues. V was trimmed by 4 bases and J by 2 bases, leaving 5 bases between them. Germline CDR1 reads SGHTA; CDR2 reads FQGTGA. The full variable domain, rest sourced from reference TRBV7-3 and TRBJ2-2, is GAGVSQTPSNKVTEKGKYVELRCDPISGHTALYWYRQSLGQGPEFLIYFQGTGAADDSGLPNDRFFAVRPEGSVSTLKIQRTERGDSAVYLCASSSSNTGELFFGEGSRLTVL.